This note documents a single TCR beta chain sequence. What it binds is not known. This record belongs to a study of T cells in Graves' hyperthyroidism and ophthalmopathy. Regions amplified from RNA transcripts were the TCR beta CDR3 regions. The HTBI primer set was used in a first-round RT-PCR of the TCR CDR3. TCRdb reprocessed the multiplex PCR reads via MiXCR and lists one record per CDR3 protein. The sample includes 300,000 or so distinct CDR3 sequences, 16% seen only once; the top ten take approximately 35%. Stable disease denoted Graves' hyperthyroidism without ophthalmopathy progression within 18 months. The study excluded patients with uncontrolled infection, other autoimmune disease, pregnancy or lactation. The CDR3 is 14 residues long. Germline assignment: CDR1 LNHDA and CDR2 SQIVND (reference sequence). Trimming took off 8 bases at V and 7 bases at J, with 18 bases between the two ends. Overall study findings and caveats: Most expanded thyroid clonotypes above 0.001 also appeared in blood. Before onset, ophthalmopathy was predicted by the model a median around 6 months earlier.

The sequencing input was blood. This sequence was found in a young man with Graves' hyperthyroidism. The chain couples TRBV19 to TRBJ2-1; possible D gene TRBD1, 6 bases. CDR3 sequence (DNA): TGTGCCAGTTCCGGTAGAGGGGGTGGGAATGAGCAGTTCTTC. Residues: CASSGRGGGNEQFF.